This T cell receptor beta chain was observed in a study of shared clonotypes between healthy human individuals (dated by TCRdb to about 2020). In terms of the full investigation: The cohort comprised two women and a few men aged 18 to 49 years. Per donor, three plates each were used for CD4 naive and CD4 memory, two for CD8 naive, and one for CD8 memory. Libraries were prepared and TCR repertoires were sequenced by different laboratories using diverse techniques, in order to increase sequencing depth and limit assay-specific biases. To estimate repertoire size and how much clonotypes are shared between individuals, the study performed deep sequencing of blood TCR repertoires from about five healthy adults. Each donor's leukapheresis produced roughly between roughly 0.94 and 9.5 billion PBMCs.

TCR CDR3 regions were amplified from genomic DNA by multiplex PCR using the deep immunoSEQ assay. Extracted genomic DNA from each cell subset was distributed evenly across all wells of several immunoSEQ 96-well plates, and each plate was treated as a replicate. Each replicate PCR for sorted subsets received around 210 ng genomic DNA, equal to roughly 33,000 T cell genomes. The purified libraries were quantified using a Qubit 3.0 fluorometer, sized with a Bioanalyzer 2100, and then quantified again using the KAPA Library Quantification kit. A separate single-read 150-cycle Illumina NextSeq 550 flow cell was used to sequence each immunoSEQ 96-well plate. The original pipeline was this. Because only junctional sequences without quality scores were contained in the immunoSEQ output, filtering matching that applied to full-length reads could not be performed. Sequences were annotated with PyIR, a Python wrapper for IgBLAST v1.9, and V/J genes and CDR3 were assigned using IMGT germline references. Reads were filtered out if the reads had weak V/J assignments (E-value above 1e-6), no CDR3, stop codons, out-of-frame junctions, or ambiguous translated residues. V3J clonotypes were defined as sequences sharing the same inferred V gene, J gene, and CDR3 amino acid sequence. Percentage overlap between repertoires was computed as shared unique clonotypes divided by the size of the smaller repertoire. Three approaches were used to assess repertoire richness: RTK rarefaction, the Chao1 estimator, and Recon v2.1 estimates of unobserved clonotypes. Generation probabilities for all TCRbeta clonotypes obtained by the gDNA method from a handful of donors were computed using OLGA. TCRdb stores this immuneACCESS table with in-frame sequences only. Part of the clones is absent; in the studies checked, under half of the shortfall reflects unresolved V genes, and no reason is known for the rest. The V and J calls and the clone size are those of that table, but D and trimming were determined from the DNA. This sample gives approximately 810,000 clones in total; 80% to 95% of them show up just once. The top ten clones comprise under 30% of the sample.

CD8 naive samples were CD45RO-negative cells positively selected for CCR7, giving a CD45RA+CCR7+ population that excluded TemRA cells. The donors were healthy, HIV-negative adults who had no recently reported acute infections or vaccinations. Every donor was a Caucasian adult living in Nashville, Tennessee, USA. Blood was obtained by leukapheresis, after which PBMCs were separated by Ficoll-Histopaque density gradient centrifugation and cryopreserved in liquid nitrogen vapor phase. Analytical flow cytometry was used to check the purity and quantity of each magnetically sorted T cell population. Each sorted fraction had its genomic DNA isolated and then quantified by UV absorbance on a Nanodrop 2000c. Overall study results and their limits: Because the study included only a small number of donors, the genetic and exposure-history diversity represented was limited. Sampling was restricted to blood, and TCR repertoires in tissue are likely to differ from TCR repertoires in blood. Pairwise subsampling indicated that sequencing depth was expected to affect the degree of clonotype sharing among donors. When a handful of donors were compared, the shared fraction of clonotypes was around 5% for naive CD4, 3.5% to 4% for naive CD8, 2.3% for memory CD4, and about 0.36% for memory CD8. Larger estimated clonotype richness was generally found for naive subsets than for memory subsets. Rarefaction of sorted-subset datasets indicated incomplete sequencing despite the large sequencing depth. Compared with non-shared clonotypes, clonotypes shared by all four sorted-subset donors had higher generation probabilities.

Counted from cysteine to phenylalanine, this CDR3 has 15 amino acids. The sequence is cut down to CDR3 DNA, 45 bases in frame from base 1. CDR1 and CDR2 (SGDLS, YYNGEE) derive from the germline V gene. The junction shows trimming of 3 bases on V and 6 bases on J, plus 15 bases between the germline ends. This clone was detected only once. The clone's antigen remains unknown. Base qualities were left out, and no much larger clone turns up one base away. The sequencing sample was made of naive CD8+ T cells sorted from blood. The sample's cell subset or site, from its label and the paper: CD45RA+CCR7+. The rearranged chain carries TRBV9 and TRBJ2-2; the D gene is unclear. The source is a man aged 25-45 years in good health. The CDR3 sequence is CASSGGEAGPGELFF. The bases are TGTGCCAGCAGCGGCGGAGAGGCTGGTCCCGGGGAGCTGTTTTTT.